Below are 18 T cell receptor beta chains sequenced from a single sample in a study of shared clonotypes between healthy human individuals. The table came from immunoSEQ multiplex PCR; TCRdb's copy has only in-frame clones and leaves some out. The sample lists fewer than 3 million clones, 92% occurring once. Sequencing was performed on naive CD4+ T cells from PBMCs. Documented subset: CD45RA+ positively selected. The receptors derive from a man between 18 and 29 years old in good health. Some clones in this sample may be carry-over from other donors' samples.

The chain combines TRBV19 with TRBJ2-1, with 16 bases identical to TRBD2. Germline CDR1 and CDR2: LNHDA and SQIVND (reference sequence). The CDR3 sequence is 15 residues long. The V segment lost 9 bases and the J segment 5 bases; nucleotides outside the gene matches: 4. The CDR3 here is CASMGLAGGDNEQFF. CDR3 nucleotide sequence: TGTGCCAGCATGGGACTAGCGGGAGGGGACAATGAGCAGTTCTTC.

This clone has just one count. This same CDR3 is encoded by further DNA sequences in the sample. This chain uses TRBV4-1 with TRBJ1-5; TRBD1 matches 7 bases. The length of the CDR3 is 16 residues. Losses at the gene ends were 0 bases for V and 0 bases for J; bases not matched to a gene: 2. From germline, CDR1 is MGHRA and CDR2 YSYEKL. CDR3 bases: TGCGCCAGCAGCCAAGAAGGGGGCCATAGCAATCAGCCCCAGCATTTT. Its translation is CASSQEGGHSNQPQHF.

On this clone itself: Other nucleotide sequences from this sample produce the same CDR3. The CDR3 DNA is TGTGCCAGCAGTCCGGGACTAGCAGTTTACAATGAGCAGTTCTTC. As protein: CASSPGLAVYNEQFF. The rearrangement uses TRBV27 and TRBJ2-1, with 9 nucleotides matching TRBD2. Germline trimming cut 5 bases from V and 4 bases from J; bases unmatched to any gene: 6. This CDR3 is 15 amino acids long. Germline assignment: CDR1 MNHEY and CDR2 SMNVEV (reference sequence).

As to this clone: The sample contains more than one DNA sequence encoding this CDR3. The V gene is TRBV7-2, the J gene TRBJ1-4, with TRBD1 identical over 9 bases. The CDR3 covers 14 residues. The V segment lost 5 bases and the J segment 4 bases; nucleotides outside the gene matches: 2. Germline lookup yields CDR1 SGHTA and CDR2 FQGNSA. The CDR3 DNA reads TGTGCCAGCAGCCCGGACAGGGGTAATGAAAAACTGTTTTTT. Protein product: CASSPDRGNEKLFF.

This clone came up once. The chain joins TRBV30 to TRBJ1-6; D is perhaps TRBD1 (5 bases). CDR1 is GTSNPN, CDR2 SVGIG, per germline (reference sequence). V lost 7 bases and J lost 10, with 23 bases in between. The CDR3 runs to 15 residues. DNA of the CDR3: TGTGCCTCCGGGGGGGGACCGGGACTAATGTCACCCCTCCACTTT. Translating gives CASGGGPGLMSPLHF.

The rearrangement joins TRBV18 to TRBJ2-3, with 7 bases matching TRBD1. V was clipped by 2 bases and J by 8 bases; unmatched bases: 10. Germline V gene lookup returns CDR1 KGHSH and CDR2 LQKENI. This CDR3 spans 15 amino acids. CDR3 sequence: CASSPATGPRGTQYF. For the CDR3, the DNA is TGTGCCAGCTCACCAGCGACAGGGCCCCGGGGTACGCAGTATTTT.

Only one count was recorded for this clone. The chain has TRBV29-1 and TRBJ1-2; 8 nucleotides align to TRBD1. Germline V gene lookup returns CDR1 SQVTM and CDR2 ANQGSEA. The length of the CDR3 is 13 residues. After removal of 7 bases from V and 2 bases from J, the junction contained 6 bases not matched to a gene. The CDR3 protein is CSAHTGGNYGYTF. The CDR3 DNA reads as TGCAGCGCTCACACAGGGGGGAACTATGGCTACACCTTC.

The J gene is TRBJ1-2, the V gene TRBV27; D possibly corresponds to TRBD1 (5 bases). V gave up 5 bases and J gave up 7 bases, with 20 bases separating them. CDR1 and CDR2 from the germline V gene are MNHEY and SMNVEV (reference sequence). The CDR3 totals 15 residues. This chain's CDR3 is CASSNPGTTPGGYTF. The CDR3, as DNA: TGTGCCAGCAGTAATCCCGGGACCACACCGGGTGGCTACACCTTC.

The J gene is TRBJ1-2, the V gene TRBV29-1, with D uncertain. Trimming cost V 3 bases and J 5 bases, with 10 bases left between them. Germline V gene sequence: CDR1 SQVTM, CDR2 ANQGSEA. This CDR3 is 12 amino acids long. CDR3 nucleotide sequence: TGCAGCGTTGACAGGACGGCTTATGGCTACACCTTC. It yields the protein CSVDRTAYGYTF.

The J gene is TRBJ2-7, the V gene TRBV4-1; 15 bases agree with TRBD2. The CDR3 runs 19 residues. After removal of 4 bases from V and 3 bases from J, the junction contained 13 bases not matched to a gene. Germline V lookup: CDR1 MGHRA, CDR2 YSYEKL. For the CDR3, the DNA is TGCGCCAGCAGCCCGACATGGACTAGCGGGAGGGGGTTAGACTACGAGCAGTACTTC. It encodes CASSPTWTSGRGLDYEQYF.

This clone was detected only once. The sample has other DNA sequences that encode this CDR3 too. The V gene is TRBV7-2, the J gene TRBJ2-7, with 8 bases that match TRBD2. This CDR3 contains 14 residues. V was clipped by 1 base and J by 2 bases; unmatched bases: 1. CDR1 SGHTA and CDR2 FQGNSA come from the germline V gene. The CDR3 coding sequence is TGTGCCAGCAGCTTAGGTAGCGGGGCCTACGAGCAGTACTTC. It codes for CASSLGSGAYEQYF.

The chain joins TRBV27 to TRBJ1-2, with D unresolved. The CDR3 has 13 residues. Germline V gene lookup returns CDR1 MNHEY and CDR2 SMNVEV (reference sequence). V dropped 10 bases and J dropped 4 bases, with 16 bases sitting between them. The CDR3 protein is CATLAEGSYGYTF. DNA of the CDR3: TGTGCCACTCTGGCGGAGGGCAGCTATGGCTACACCTTC.

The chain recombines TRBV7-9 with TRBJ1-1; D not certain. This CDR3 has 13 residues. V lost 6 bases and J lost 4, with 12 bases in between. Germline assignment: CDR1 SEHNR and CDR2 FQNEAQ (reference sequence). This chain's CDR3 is CASRPTDGTEAFF. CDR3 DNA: TGTGCCAGCAGGCCGACTGACGGCACTGAAGCTTTCTTT.

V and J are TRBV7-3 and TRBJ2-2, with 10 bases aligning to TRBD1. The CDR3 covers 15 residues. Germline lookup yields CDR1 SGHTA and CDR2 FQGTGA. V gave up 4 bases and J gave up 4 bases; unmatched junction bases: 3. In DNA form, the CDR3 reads TGTGCCAGCAGCTCCCGGACAGGGGGCACCGGGGAGCTGTTTTTT. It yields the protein CASSSRTGGTGELFF.

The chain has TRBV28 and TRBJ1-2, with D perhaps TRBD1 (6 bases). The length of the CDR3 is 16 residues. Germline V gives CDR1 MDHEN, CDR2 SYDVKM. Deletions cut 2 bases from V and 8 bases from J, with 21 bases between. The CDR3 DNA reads TGTGCCAGCAGTTTACTTAAGGACAGCCGCCGGGCGGGCTACACCTTC. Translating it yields CASSLLKDSRRAGYTF.

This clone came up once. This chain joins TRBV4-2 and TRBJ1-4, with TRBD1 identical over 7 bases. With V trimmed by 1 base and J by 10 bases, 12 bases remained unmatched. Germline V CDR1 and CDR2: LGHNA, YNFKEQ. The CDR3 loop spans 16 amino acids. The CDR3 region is CASSQVGQAHDGKLFF. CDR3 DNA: TGTGCCAGCAGCCAAGTCGGACAGGCGCACGATGGAAAACTGTTTTTT.

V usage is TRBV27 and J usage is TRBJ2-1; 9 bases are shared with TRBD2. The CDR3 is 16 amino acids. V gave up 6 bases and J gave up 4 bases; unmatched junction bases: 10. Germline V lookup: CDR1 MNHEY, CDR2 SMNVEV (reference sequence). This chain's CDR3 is CASSLSGGRVYNEQFF. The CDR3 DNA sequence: TGTGCCAGCAGCCTCAGCGGCGGGAGGGTATACAATGAGCAGTTCTTC.

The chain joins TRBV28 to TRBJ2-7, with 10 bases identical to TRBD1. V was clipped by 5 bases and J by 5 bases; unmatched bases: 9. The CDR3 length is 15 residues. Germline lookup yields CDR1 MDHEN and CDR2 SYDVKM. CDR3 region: CASSIRRTGGNEQYF. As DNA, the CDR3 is TGTGCCAGCAGTATACGCAGGACAGGGGGGAACGAGCAGTACTTC.